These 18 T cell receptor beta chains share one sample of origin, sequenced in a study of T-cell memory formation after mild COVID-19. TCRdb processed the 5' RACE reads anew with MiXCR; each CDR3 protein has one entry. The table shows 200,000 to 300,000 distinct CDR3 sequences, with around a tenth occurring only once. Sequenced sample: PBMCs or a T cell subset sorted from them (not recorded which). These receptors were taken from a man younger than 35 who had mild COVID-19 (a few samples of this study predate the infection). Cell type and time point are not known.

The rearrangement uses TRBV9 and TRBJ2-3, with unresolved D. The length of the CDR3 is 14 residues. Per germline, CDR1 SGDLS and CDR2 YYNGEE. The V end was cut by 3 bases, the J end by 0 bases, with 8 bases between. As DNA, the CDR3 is TGTGCCAGCAGCGGTGTCTTTAGCACAGATACGCAGTATTTT. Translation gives CASSGVFSTDTQYF.

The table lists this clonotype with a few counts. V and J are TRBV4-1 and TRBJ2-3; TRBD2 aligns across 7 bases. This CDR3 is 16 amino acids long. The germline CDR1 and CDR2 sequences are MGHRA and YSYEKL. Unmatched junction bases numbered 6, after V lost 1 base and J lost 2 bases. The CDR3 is CASSQVSAGITDTQYF. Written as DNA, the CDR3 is TGCGCCAGCAGCCAAGTATCAGCGGGAATCACAGATACGCAGTATTTT.

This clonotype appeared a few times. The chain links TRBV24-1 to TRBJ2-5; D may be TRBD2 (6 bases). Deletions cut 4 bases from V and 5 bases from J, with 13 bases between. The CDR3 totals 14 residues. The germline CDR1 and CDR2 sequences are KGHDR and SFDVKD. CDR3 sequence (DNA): TGTGCCACCAGTGACCGGGGGTGGGGTGAGACCCAGTACTTC. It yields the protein CATSDRGWGETQYF.

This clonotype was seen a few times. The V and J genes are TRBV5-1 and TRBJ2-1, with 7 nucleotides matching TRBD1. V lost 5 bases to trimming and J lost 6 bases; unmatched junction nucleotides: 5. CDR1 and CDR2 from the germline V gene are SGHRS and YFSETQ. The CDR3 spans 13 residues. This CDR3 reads CASRTGSTNEQFF. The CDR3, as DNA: TGCGCCAGCAGGACAGGGAGCACCAATGAGCAGTTCTTC.

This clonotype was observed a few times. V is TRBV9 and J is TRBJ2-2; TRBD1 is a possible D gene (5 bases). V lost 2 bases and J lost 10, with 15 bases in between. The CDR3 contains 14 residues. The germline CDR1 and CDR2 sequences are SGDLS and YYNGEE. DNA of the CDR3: TGTGCCAGCAGCGTGCAGGGTGTGGGGAAGGAGCTGTTTTTT. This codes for CASSVQGVGKELFF.

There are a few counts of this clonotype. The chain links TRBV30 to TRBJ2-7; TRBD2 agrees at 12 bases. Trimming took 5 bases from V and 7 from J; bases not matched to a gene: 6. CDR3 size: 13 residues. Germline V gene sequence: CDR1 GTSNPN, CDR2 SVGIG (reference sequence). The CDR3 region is CAWSSGGAREQYF. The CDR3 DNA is TGTGCCTGGTCTAGCGGGGGGGCTCGGGAGCAGTACTTC.

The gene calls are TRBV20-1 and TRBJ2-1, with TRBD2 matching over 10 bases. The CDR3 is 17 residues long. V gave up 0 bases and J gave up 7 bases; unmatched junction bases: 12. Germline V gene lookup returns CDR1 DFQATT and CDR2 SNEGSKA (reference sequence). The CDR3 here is CSARDRIAGGRINEQFF. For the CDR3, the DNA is TGCAGTGCTAGAGATCGTATAGCGGGGGGACGTATAAATGAGCAGTTCTTC.

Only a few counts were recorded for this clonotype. CDR3 in DNA: TGTGCCAGCAGCTTCACCCCACTACTAGCGGGGGAGTCAGATACGCAGTATTTT. Translation gives CASSFTPLLAGESDTQYF. J is TRBJ2-3 and V is TRBV7-3; 11 bases map to TRBD2. The J segment lost 4 bases and the V segment lost 3 bases, leaving 12 bases of the junction unmatched. Per germline, CDR1 SGHTA and CDR2 FQGTGA. CDR3 length: 18 residues.

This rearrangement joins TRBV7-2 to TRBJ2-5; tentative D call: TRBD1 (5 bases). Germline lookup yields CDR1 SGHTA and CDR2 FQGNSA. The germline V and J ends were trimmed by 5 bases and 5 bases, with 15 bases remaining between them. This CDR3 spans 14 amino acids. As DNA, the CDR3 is TGTGCCAGCAGCCGATCCAGGGTGTCCGAGACCCAGTACTTC. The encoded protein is CASSRSRVSETQYF.

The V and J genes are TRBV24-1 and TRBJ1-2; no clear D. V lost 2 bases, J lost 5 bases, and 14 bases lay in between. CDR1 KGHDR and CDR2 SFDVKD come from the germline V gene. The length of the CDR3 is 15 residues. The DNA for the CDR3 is TGTGCCACCAGTGATTCAGCGCTCATACCATATGGCTACACCTTC. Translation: CATSDSALIPYGYTF.

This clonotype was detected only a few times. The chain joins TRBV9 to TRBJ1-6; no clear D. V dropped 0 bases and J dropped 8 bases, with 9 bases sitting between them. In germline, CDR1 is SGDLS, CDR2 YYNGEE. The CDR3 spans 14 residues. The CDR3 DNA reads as TGTGCCAGCAGCGTAGGGGCGTTGGATTCACCCCTCCACTTT. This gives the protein CASSVGALDSPLHF. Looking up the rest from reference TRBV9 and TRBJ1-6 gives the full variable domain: DSGVTQTPKHLITATGQRVTLRCSPRSGDLSVYWYQQSLDQGLQFLIQYYNGEERAKGNILERFSAQQFPDLHSELNLSSLELGDSALYFCASSVGALDSPLHFGNGTRLTVT.

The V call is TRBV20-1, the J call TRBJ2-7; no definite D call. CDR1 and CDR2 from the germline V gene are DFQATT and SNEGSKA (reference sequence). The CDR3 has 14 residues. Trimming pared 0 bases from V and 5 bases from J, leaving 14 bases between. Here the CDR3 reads CSARDQERADEQYF. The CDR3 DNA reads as TGCAGTGCTAGAGATCAGGAAAGGGCCGACGAGCAGTACTTC.

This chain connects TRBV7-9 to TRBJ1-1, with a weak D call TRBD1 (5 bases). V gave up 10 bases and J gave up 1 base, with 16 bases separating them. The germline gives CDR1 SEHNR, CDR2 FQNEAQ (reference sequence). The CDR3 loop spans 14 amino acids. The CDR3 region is CATNLGVWNTEAFF. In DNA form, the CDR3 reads TGTGCCACCAACCTGGGGGTATGGAACACTGAAGCTTTCTTT. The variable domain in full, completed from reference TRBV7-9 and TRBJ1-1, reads DTGVSQNPRHKITKRGQNVTFRCDPISEHNRLYWYRQTLGQGPEFLTYFQNEAQLEKSRLLSDRFSAERPKGSFSTLEIQRTEQGDSAMYLCATNLGVWNTEAFFGQGTRLTVV.

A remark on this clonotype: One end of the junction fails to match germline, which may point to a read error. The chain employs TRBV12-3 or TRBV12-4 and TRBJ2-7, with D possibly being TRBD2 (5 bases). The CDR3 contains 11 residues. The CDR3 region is CASSSRTERYF. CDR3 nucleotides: TGTGCCAGCAGTTCACGGACTGAGCGGTACTTC.

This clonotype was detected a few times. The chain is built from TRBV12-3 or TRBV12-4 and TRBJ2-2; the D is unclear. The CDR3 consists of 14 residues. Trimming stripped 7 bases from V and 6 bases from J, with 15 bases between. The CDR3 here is CASTNLFLAGELFF. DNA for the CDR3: TGTGCCAGCACCAACCTGTTCCTGGCCGGGGAGCTGTTTTTT.

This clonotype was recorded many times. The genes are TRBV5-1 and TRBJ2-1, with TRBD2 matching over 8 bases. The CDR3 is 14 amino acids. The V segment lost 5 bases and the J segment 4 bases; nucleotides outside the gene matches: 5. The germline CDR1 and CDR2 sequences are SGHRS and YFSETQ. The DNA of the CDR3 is TGCGCCAGCAGACGAGCGGGGGAATACAATGAGCAGTTCTTC. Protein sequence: CASRRAGEYNEQFF.

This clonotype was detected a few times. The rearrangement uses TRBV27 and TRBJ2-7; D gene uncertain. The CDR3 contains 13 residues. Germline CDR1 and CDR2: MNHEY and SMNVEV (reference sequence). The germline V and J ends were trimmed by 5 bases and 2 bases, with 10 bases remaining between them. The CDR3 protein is CASSPVGAYEQYF. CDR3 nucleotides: TGTGCCAGCAGTCCCGTGGGCGCCTACGAGCAGTACTTC.

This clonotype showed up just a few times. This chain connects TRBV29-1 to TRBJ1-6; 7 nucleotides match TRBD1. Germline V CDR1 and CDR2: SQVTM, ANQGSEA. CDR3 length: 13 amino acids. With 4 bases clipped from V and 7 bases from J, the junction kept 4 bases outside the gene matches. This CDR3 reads CSVATGMNSPLHF. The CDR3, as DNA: TGCAGCGTTGCGACAGGGATGAATTCACCCCTCCACTTT.